This TCR beta chain was sequenced in a study of T cell repertoires in cytomegalovirus infection. About the study: CMV epitopes, recently identified HLA-C-restricted and well-studied HLA-B-restricted, were used. Shared public TCR beta signatures pointed to both CMV infection and a matching HLA type. Points from the study as a whole: HLA-C-restricted CMV clonotypes gave the most frequent clonotype in two of eight donors.

TCRdb used MiXCR to reprocess the reads, holding one entry per CDR3 protein. The sample holds about 740,000 distinct CDR3 sequences, around a third seen once. The V and J ends lost 4 bases and 6 bases respectively, with 13 bases between them. The CDR3 is 15 amino acids. This clonotype was detected a few times. As yet, its antigen is unknown. The chain has TRBV12-3 or TRBV12-4 and TRBJ1-6, with D tentatively TRBD1 (5 bases). The specimen was cultured PBMCs, collected from culture after CMV antigen stimulation. The receptor's source is a human donor in good health (CMV status not recorded). Some clones in this sample may be carry-over from other donors' samples. CDR3: CASSYRQSTNSPLHF. The CDR3 DNA is TGTGCCAGCAGTTACCGACAGTCGACTAATTCACCCCTCCACTTT.